This T cell receptor beta chain was obtained from a study of T cells expressing NK-cell markers. The CDR3 contains 18 residues. The V gene's germline CDR1 is SGHVS and CDR2 FQNEAQ. TCRdb reprocessed the 5' RACE reads and keeps a single row for each CDR3 protein, giving no DNA. The sample table sets out 250,000 or so distinct CDR3 sequences. The study, taken as a whole, reports: Unclear, still, was the HCMV specificity of the expanded NKG2C+ T cell clones.

As regards this clonotype: Its target is unknown.

This clonotype was obtained from a woman between 18 and 75 years old in good health. Sample: blood T cells: a sorted CD56 or NKG2C T cell subset, CD4+ or CD8+ T cells, or bulk PBMC T cells (not recorded which). J is TRBJ2-2 and V is TRBV7-8; absent DNA, TCRdb's TRBD1 call cannot be checked. The CDR3 protein is CASSFHRKGGGGTGELFF.